The 23 T cell receptor beta chains below come from one sample, sequenced in a study of ipilimumab plus nivolumab after autologous stem cell transplantation. This table comes from immunoSEQ multiplex PCR, and its TCRdb copy is limited to in-frame clones, with some not included. The table has roughly 16,000 clones, roughly four fifths seen once. Source: PBMCs, taken in a trial of ipilimumab plus nivolumab as post-transplant consolidation. These receptors all stem from a male donor with diffuse large B-cell lymphoma.

The chain uses TRBV5-8 and TRBJ1-6, with 10 bases lining up with TRBD1. This CDR3 contains 20 residues. With 1 base clipped from V and 1 base from J, the junction kept 11 bases outside the gene matches. Germline V gene data show CDR1 as SGHTS and CDR2 as YDEGEE. CDR3 sequence: CASSLIMGTGDGSYNSPLHF. CDR3 DNA sequence: TGTGCCAGCAGCTTGATCATGGGGACAGGGGATGGATCCTATAATTCACCCCTCCACTTT. Variable domain in full (rest from reference TRBV5-8 and TRBJ1-6): EAGVTQSPTHLIKTRGQQATLRCSPISGHTSVYWYQQALGLGLQFLLWYDEGEERNRGNFPPRFSGRQFPNYSSELNVNALELEDSALYLCASSLIMGTGDGSYNSPLHFGNGTRLTVT.

The chain combines TRBV14 with TRBJ2-1; tentatively, D is TRBD2 (6 bases). With 1 base removed from V and 6 bases from J, the gap between germline ends came to 16 bases. Per germline, CDR1 SGHDN and CDR2 FVKESK. CDR3 size: 16 residues. Written as DNA, the CDR3 is TGTGCCAGCAGCCAAGTCGGGGGAGGCCTCTCCAATGAGCAGTTCTTC. Its translation is CASSQVGGGLSNEQFF.

This chain connects TRBV14 to TRBJ2-5; 12 bases are shared with TRBD2. Trimming at V came to 2 bases and at J to 11 bases, leaving 9 bases not matched to a gene. The germline gives CDR1 SGHDN, CDR2 FVKESK. The CDR3 length is 15 residues. The CDR3 DNA reads as TGTGCCAGCAGCCAACCAGGACTAGCGGGGAGTGAGCAGTACTTC. It translates to CASSQPGLAGSEQYF. Variable domain in full (rest from reference TRBV14 and TRBJ2-5): EAGVTQFPSHSVIEKGQTVTLRCDPISGHDNLYWYRRVMGKEIKFLLHFVKESKQDESGMPNNRFLAERTGGTYSTLKVQPAELEDSGVYFCASSQPGLAGSEQYFGPGTRLLVL.

The rearrangement joins TRBV7-2 to TRBJ1-1; D is ambiguous. The CDR3 runs 13 residues. The V end was cut by 6 bases, the J end by 4 bases, with 12 bases between. Germline V gene data show CDR1 as SGHTA and CDR2 as FQGNSA. The CDR3 DNA is TGTGCCAGCAGACGAGACTGGGGCACTGAAGCTTTCTTT. Translation: CASRRDWGTEAFF.

The V and J genes are TRBV13 and TRBJ2-3, with a possible D match to TRBD2 (6 bases). CDR3 size: 14 residues. With 0 bases removed from V and 10 bases from J, the gap between germline ends came to 14 bases. Germline V gene lookup returns CDR1 PRHDT and CDR2 FYEKMQ (reference sequence). CDR3 protein: CASSLGSRGFAQYF. The CDR3 DNA sequence: TGTGCCAGCAGCTTAGGGAGTCGGGGGTTTGCGCAGTATTTT.

The rearrangement links TRBV19 to TRBJ2-5; no clear D gene. V was trimmed by 1 base and J by 5 bases, leaving 11 bases between them. This CDR3 contains 14 residues. Looked up from germline, CDR1 is LNHDA and CDR2 is SQIVND (reference sequence). The CDR3 protein is CASSIGAGRETQYF. The CDR3 DNA reads as TGTGCCAGTAGTATAGGGGCAGGTCGGGAGACCCAGTACTTC.

The chain couples TRBV19 to TRBJ2-1; TRBD2 might be the D (6 bases). The CDR3 totals 15 residues. Trimming took off 3 bases at V and 8 bases at J, with 17 bases between the two ends. CDR1 is LNHDA and CDR2 is SQIVND in the germline V gene (reference sequence). CDR3 region: CASSMGPRGIDEQFF. Here the CDR3 DNA reads TGTGCCAGTAGTATGGGGCCCCGGGGGATCGATGAGCAGTTCTTC.

The rearrangement joins TRBV30 to TRBJ2-1; 10 bases are shared with TRBD2. Germline-derived CDR1 and CDR2 are GTSNPN and SVGIG (reference sequence). The CDR3 spans 14 residues. The trim removed 8 bases at V and 0 bases at J, leaving 4 bases unmatched. The CDR3 sequence is CAQTSGNSYNEQFF. DNA of the CDR3: TGTGCCCAAACTAGCGGGAACTCCTACAATGAGCAGTTCTTC.

The CDR3 DNA reads TGTGCCAGCAGTATGCAACGGGGCCAAGAGACCCAGTACTTC. This translates into CASSMQRGQETQYF. The chain carries TRBV2 and TRBJ2-5; D is perhaps TRBD2 (5 bases). V was clipped by 5 bases and J by 1 base, with 11 bases between them. The germline gives CDR1 SNHLY, CDR2 FYNNEI. This CDR3 comprises 14 residues.

This chain uses TRBV18 with TRBJ2-1; unclear D gene. Per germline, CDR1 KGHSH and CDR2 LQKENI. V gave up 3 bases and J gave up 1 base, with 4 bases separating them. This CDR3 region has 13 residues. The CDR3 protein is CASSPTSYNEQFF. CDR3 coding DNA: TGTGCCAGCTCACCGACGTCCTACAATGAGCAGTTCTTC.

A note on this clone: The germline gene is not matched at one end of the junction; a read error may be the cause. The gene calls are TRBV10-1 and TRBJ2-5, with 11 bases lining up with TRBD2. Germline V gene lookup returns CDR1 WNHNN and CDR2 SYGVQD (reference sequence). This CDR3 contains 13 residues. This CDR3 is CAGSELAGVPQYF. CDR3 nucleotides: TGCGCCGGCAGTGAACTAGCGGGGGTCCCCCAGTACTTC.

The chain combines TRBV7-2 with TRBJ2-3; 8 bases fit TRBD2. V shed 3 bases, J shed 9 bases, and the junction held 8 bases outside the gene matches. Germline V gene sequence: CDR1 SGHTA, CDR2 FQGNSA. This CDR3 is 14 amino acids long. The CDR3 coding sequence is TGTGCCAGCAGCTTCAGTTCCGCGGGGGGAACGCAGTATTTT. It is translated as CASSFSSAGGTQYF. The complete variable domain, with remaining parts taken from reference TRBV7-2 and TRBJ2-3, reads GAGVSQSPSNKVTEKGKDVELRCDPISGHTALYWYRQSLGQGLEFLIYFQGNSAPDKSGLPSDRFSAERTGGSVSTLTIQRTQQEDSAVYLCASSFSSAGGTQYFGPGTRLTVL.

The chain links TRBV18 to TRBJ1-1, with D uncertain. The germline V and J ends were trimmed by 4 bases and 2 bases, with 8 bases remaining between them. This CDR3 comprises 13 residues. Germline-derived CDR1 and CDR2 are KGHSH and LQKENI. The CDR3 sequence: CASSQNGNTEAFF. The CDR3 DNA reads as TGTGCCAGCTCACAAAACGGAAACACTGAAGCTTTCTTT.

The chain joins TRBV6-6 to TRBJ1-5; no clear D gene. The V end lost 8 bases, the J end lost 4 bases, and 12 bases lay between the germline ends. The V gene's germline CDR1 is MNHNY and CDR2 SVGAGI (reference sequence). The CDR3 has 13 amino acids. The CDR3 reads CASRPMGNQPQHF. The CDR3 DNA reads TGTGCCAGCCGCCCGATGGGAAATCAGCCCCAGCATTTT.

The V call is TRBV11-3, the J call TRBJ2-5; D is perhaps TRBD2 (6 bases). Germline values: CDR1 SGHNT, CDR2 YENEEA. The V and J ends lost 3 bases and 3 bases respectively, with 14 bases between them. The CDR3 is 15 amino acids. CDR3 loop: CASSFQGLFKETQYF. Here the CDR3 DNA reads TGTGCCAGCAGCTTTCAGGGACTGTTTAAAGAGACCCAGTACTTC. The entire variable domain, with the rest obtained from reference TRBV11-3 and TRBJ2-5, is as follows: EAGVVQSPRYKIIEKKQPVAFWCNPISGHNTLYWYLQNLGQGPELLIRYENEEAVDDSQLPKDRFSAERLKGVDSTLKIQPAELGDSAVYLCASSFQGLFKETQYFGPGTRLLVL.

The CDR3 protein is CASRSDPKKLFF. CDR3 nucleotide sequence: TGCGCCAGCAGATCGGACCCGAAGAAACTGTTTTTT. The chain links TRBV5-1 to TRBJ1-4; D call uncertain. The V gene's germline CDR1 is SGHRS and CDR2 YFSETQ. CDR3 length equals 12 residues. V was pared by 5 bases and J by 11 bases, with 13 bases between.

This chain links TRBV7-9 with TRBJ1-2; maybe TRBD1 (5 bases). Germline values: CDR1 SEHNR, CDR2 FQNEAQ (reference sequence). The V end was cut by 5 bases, the J end by 8 bases, with 15 bases between. This CDR3 is 13 amino acids long. The CDR3, as DNA: TGTGCCAGCAGCCAAACCCAGGGTGGGGGCTACACCTTC. It encodes CASSQTQGGGYTF.

J is TRBJ2-2 and V is TRBV12-5; no clear D. CDR1 LGHNT and CDR2 FRNRAP come from the germline V gene. Deletions cut 0 bases from V and 5 bases from J, with 7 bases between. The CDR3 totals 14 residues. CDR3 DNA: TGTGCTAGTGGTTTGGTTCACGGAACCGGGGAGCTGTTTTTT. Translating gives CASGLVHGTGELFF.

The chain carries TRBV19 and TRBJ2-1; D is perhaps TRBD2 (6 bases). Deletions cut 5 bases from V and 4 bases from J, with 12 bases between. The CDR3 sequence is 14 residues long. The V gene's germline CDR1 is LNHDA and CDR2 SQIVND (reference sequence). The CDR3 region has the DNA TGTGCCAGTAGTGTATCGGGGGTATACAATGAGCAGTTCTTC. It encodes CASSVSGVYNEQFF.

This clone showed up just once. V gene TRBV6-5 combines with J gene TRBJ1-2; possible D gene TRBD1, 5 bases. V was trimmed by 4 bases and J by 4 bases, leaving 13 bases between them. The CDR3 totals 14 residues. CDR1 and CDR2 (germline): MNHEY, SVGAGI. The DNA of the CDR3 is TGTGCCAGCAGTTTACGTCGACAGACCTATGGCTACACCTTC. Encoded protein: CASSLRRQTYGYTF.

The V call is TRBV9, the J call TRBJ2-1, with TRBD2 identical over 7 bases. V shed 0 bases and J 8 bases; nucleotides not matched to a gene: 11. Germline-derived CDR1 and CDR2 are SGDLS and YYNGEE. The CDR3 is 16 residues long. The CDR3 nucleotides are TGTGCCAGCAGCGTAGTCCCCGCGGGAGCGAGCTATGAGCAGTTCTTC. It translates to CASSVVPAGASYEQFF.

This sequence joins TRBV7-2 and TRBJ2-1; tentative D call: TRBD2 (7 bases). The CDR3 is 14 residues long. Trimming stripped 1 base from V and 10 bases from J, with 14 bases between. Germline CDR1 and CDR2: SGHTA and FQGNSA. The CDR3 is CASSLDGGAREQFF. CDR3 in DNA: TGTGCCAGCAGCTTAGATGGGGGGGCTCGGGAGCAGTTCTTC.

This chain joins TRBV5-6 and TRBJ1-4; the match to TRBD1 covers 10 bases. CDR3 size: 15 residues. In germline, CDR1 is SGHDT, CDR2 YYEEEE. The ends lost 4 bases at V and 6 bases at J; junction bases unmatched: 6. The CDR3 protein is CASSRSGTGDEKLFF. CDR3 coding DNA: TGTGCCAGCAGCCGCTCCGGGACAGGGGATGAAAAACTGTTTTTT. The full variable domain, completed using reference TRBV5-6 and TRBJ1-4, is DAGVTQSPTHLIKTRGQQVTLRCSPKSGHDTVSWYQQALGQGPQFIFQYYEEEERQRGNFPDRFSGHQFPNYSSELNVNALLLGDSALYLCASSRSGTGDEKLFFGSGTQLSVL.